The subject of this entry is one T cell receptor (beta chain). The antigen is undetermined. The data derive from a study of cytomegalovirus exposure and HLA in healthy donors. The CDR3 is 15 amino acids. Germline values: CDR1 MNHEY, CDR2 SVGAGI. The V and J ends lost 2 bases and 5 bases respectively, with 15 bases between them. Only in-frame clones appear in the TCRdb table, and some are missing; sequencing was by immunoSEQ multiplex PCR. The data show 250,000 to 400,000 clones, approximately 86% seen once. Study outcomes and limitations: Using the classifier, cytomegalovirus status was reportedly diagnosed with high specificity and sensitivity.

This clonotype was obtained from a man aged 25-45 years in good health and CMV-seronegative. The J gene is TRBJ2-5, the V gene TRBV6-5, with D possibly being TRBD1 (5 bases). The sequencing sample was made of PBMCs. This chain's CDR3 is CASSYALGVGETQYF. The CDR3 bases are TGTGCCAGCAGTTACGCATTAGGGGTGGGGGAGACCCAGTACTTC.